The 5 T cell receptor beta chains reported below all come from one sample, sequenced in a study of T cell changes during pregnancy in multiple sclerosis. Profiled with immunoSEQ multiplex PCR; TCRdb holds only in-frame clones, not every one. The sample contains 15,000 to 19,000 clones, approximately 83% of which appear only once. The specimen was CD8+ T cells from peripheral blood mononuclear cells, collected after pregnancy. Receptor source: a female donor in good health, enrolled as a control in a pregnancy study.

This clone was detected once. The chain combines TRBV5-1 with TRBJ1-1; 7 nucleotides align to TRBD1. V was pared by 3 bases and J by 1 base, with 3 bases of the junction left unmatched. This CDR3 region has 14 residues. Germline V lookup: CDR1 SGHRS, CDR2 YFSETQ. The DNA of the CDR3 is TGCGCCAGCAGCTCCAGGGGGGAGAACACTGAAGCTTTCTTT. Its translation: CASSSRGENTEAFF. The full variable domain, completed using reference TRBV5-1 and TRBJ1-1, is KAGVTQTPRYLIKTRGQQVTLSCSPISGHRSVSWYQQTPGQGLQFLFEYFSETQRNKGNFPGRFSGRQFSNSRSEMNVSTLELGDSALYLCASSSRGENTEAFFGQGTRLTVV.

The V call is TRBV7-3, the J call TRBJ1-2; 9 nucleotides match TRBD1. This CDR3 region has 14 residues. V dropped 5 bases and J dropped 2; count of bases not matched to a gene: 3. Looked up from germline, CDR1 is SGHTA and CDR2 is FQGTGA. The CDR3 loop is CASSPGQGNYGYTF. The CDR3 DNA sequence: TGTGCCAGCAGCCCCGGACAGGGGAACTATGGCTACACCTTC.

The V call is TRBV5-6, the J call TRBJ1-2, with unresolved D. The CDR3 spans 14 residues. The germline V gene encodes CDR1 SGHDT and CDR2 YYEEEE. V was trimmed by 0 bases and J by 4 bases, leaving 10 bases between them. CDR3 protein: CASSLGRSGYGYTF. Written as DNA, the CDR3 is TGTGCCAGCAGCTTGGGACGCTCGGGCTATGGCTACACCTTC.

V and J are TRBV30 and TRBJ2-2; 11 nucleotides match TRBD2. Per germline, CDR1 GTSNPN and CDR2 SVGIG (reference sequence). The CDR3 sequence is 14 residues long. The junction had 2 bases not matched to a gene; V was cut back by 4 bases and J by 4 bases. DNA for the CDR3: TGTGCCTGGATTAGCGGGAGGGCCACCGGGGAGCTGTTTTTT. Protein product: CAWISGRATGELFF. The whole variable domain, remainder taken from reference TRBV30 and TRBJ2-2, is SQTIHQWPATLVQPVGSPLSLECTVEGTSNPNLYWYRQAAGRGLQLLFYSVGIGQISSEVPQNLSASRPQDRQFILSSKKLLLSDSGFYLCAWISGRATGELFFGEGSRLTVL.

V is TRBV5-5 and J is TRBJ1-2, with D perhaps matching TRBD1 (5 bases). The CDR3 is 14 amino acids. The ends were cut back, 2 bases at V and 5 bases at J, with 13 bases in the middle. Germline V CDR1 and CDR2: SGHKS, YYEKEE (reference sequence). The CDR3 protein is CASSLGDSPYGYTF. The CDR3 region has the DNA TGTGCCAGCAGCTTAGGGGACTCGCCGTATGGCTACACCTTC.